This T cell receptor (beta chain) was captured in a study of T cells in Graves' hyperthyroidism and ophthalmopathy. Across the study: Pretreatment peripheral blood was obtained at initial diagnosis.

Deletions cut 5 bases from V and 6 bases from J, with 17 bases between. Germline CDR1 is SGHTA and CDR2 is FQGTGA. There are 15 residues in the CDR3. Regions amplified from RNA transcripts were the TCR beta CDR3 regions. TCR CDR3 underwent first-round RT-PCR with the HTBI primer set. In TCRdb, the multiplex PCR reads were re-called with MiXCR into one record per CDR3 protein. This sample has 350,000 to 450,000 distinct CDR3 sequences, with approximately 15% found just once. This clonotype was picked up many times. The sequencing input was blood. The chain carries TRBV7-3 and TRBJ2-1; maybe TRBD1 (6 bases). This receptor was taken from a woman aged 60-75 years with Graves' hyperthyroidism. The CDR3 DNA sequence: TGTGCCAGCAGCAGGGATGTCCGGACAGTCAATGAGCAGTTCTTC. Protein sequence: CASSRDVRTVNEQFF.